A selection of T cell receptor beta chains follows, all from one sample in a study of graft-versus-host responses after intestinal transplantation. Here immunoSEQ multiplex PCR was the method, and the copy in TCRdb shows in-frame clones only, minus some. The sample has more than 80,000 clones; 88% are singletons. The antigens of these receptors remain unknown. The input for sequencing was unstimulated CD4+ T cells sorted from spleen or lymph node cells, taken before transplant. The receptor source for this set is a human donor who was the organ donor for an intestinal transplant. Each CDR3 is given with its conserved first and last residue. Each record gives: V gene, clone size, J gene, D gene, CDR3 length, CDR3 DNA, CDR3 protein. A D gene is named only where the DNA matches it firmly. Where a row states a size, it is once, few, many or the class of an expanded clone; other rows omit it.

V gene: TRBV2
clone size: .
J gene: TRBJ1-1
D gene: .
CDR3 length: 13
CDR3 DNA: TGTGCCAGTCACAGGGAGGGGAACACTGAAGCTTTCTTT
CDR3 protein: CASHREGNTEAFF

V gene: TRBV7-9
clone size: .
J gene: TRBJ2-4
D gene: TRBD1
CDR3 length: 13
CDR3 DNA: TGTGCCAGCAGCTTGGGGACAGGTGGAGGTCAGTACTTC
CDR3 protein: CASSLGTGGGQYF

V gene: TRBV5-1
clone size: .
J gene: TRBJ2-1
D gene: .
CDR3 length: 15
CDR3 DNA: TGCGCCAGCAGCTTGGACAGGGCGGGAGACGGTGAGCAGTTCTTC
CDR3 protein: CASSLDRAGDGEQFF

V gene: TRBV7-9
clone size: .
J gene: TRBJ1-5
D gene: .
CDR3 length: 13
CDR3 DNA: TGTGCCAGCAGCGGGACTGGGGTTCAGCCCCAGCATTTT
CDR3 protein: CASSGTGVQPQHF

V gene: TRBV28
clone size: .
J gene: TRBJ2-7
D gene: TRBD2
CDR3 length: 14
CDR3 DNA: TGTGCCAGCAGTGTAGCGGGAGCTTTGGGGGAGCAGTACTTC
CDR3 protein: CASSVAGALGEQYF

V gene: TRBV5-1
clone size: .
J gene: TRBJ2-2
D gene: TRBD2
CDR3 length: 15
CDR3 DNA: TGCGCCAGCAGCTTGGCCGGACTAGGGACCGGGGAGCTGTTTTTT
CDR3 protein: CASSLAGLGTGELFF

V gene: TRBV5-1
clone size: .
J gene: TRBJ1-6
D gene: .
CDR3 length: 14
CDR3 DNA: TGCGCCAGCAGGGTAAACAGCTTAAATTCACCCCTCCACTTT
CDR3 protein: CASRVNSLNSPLHF

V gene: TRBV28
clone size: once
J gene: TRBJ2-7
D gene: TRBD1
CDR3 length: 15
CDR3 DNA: TGTGCCAGCAGTTTCGCCGGGGACAGGGCTTACGAGCAGTACTTC
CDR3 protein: CASSFAGDRAYEQYF

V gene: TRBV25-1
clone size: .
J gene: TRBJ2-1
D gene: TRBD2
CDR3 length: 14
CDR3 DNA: TGTGCCAGCAGCAGTCTAGCGGGGGACAATGAGCAGTTCTTC
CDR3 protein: CASSSLAGDNEQFF

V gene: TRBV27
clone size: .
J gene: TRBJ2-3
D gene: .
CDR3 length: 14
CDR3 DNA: TGTGCCAGCAGTTTCGCGGGAATCACAGATACGCAGTATTTT
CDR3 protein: CASSFAGITDTQYF

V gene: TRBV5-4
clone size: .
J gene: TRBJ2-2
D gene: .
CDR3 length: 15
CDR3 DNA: TGTGCCAGCAGCTTGGGTGGACAGAACACCGGGGAGCTGTTTTTT
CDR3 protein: CASSLGGQNTGELFF

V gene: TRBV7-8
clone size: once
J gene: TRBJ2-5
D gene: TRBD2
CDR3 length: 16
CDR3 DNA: TGTGCCAGCAGGGCGACTAGCGGGGGGGCCCGGGAGACCCAGTACTTC
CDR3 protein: CASRATSGGARETQYF

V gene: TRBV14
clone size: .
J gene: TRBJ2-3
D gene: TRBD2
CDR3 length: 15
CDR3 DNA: TGTGCCAGCAGCCGCGGACCGGGGGGAGAAGATACGCAGTATTTT
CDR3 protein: CASSRGPGGEDTQYF

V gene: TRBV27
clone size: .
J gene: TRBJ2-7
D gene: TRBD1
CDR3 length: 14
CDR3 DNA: TGTGCCAGCAGAAACAACAGGGGATTCTACGAGCAGTACTTC
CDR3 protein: CASRNNRGFYEQYF

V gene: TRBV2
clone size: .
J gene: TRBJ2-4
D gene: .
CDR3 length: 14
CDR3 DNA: TGTGCCAGCAGCGGACTGCTAGCCAAAAACATTCAGTACTTC
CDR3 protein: CASSGLLAKNIQYF

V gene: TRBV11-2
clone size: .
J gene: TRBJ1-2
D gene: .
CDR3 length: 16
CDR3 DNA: TGTGCCAGCAGCCCCCTAATAAGTGGCAGGTTCTATGGCTACACCTTC
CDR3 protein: CASSPLISGRFYGYTF

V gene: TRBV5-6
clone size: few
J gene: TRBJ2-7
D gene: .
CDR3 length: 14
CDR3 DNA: TGTGCCAGCAGCGACAGACCCCACGGTTACGAGCAGTACTTC
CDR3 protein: CASSDRPHGYEQYF

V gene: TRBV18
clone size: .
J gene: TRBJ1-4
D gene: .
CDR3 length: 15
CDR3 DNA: TGTGCCAGCTCAGCCCGGGGGGCTGGTAATGAAAAACTGTTTTTT
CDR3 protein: CASSARGAGNEKLFF

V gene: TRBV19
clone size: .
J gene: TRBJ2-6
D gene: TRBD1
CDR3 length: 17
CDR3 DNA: TGTGCCAGTAGTAAGGGTCAGGGGGACTCTGGGGCCAACGTCCTGACTTTC
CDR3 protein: CASSKGQGDSGANVLTF

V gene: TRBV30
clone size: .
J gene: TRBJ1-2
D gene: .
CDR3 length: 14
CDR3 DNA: TGTGCCTGGAGTCGCAACGGGGCTAACTATGGCTACACCTTC
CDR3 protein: CAWSRNGANYGYTF

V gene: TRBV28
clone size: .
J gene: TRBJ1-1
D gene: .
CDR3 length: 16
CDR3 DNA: TGTGCCAGCAGTTTATATTTTAGGGGGTCGAACACTGAAGCTTTCTTT
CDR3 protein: CASSLYFRGSNTEAFF

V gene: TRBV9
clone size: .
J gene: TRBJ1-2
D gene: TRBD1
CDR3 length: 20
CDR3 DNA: TGTGCCAGCAGCACCAGGAATTCCGGGACAGGGGGCTCCCCGATTGTGGGCTACACCTTC
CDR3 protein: CASSTRNSGTGGSPIVGYTF

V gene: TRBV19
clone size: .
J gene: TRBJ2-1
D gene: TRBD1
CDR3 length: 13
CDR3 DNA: TGTGCCAGTAGTAACAGGGGGCGTAGTGAGCAGTTCTTC
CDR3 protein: CASSNRGRSEQFF

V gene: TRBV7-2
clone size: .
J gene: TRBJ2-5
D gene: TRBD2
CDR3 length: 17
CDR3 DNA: TGTGCCAGCAGCTTAGGTGGGATAGCGGGGCCCCAGGAGACCCAGTACTTC
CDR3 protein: CASSLGGIAGPQETQYF

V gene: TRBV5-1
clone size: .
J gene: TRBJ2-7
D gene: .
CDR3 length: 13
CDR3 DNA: TGCGCCAGCAGTCCGGGACTTTACTACGAGCAGTACTTC
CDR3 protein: CASSPGLYYEQYF

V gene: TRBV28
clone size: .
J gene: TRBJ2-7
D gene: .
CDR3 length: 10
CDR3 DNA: TGTGCCAGCAGTTCGGTGCGCGCGTTCTTC
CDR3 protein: CASSSVRAFF

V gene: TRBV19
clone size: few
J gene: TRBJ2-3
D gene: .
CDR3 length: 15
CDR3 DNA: TGTGCCAGTACCCCTCTTACCGGTAGCACAGATACGCAGTATTTT
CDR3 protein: CASTPLTGSTDTQYF

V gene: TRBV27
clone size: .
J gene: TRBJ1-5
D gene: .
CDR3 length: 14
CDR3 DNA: TGTGCCAGCAGTTTGGGTCGAGGGAATCAGCCCCAGCATTTT
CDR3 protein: CASSLGRGNQPQHF

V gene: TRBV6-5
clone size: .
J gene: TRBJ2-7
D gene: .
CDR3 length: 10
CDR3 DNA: TGTGCCAGCAGTTCGCGCGAGCAGTACTTC
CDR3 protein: CASSSREQYF

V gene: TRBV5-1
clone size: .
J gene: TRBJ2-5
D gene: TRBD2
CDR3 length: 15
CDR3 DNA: TGCGCCAGCAGCACTGGAGGTGGGGGGGGAGAGACCCAGTACTTC
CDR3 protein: CASSTGGGGGETQYF

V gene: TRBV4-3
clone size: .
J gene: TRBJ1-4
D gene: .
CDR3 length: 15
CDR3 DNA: TGCGCCAGCAGCCAAGTCTCTCGGGGAGACGAAAAACTGTTTTTT
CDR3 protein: CASSQVSRGDEKLFF

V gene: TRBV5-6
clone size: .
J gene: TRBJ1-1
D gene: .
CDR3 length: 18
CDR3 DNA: TGTGCCAGCAGCCCGCGGCGGCGGGGATCGAGGGTGAACACTGAAGCTTTCTTT
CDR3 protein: CASSPRRRGSRVNTEAFF

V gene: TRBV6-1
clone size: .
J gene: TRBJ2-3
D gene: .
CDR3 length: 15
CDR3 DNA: TGTGCCAGCAAGGGGGAGTGGGGCGGCACAGATACGCAGTATTTT
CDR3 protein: CASKGEWGGTDTQYF

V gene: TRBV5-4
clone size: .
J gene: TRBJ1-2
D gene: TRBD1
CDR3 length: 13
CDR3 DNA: TGTGCCAGCAGCGCGGACAGGCTTTATGGCTACACCTTC
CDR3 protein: CASSADRLYGYTF

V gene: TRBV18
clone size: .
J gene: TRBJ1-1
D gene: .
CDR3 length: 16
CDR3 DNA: TGTGCCAGCTCACCACGGCTGACGGACATGAACACTGAAGCTTTCTTT
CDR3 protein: CASSPRLTDMNTEAFF

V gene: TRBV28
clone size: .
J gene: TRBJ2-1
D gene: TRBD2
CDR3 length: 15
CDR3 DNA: TGTGCCAGCGTAACAAGCACTAGCGGGTACAATGAGCAGTTCTTC
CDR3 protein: CASVTSTSGYNEQFF

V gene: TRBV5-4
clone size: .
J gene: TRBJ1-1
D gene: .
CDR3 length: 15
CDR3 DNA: TGTGCCAGCAGCTTGGGTAGGGGTATGAACACTGAAGCTTTCTTT
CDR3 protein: CASSLGRGMNTEAFF

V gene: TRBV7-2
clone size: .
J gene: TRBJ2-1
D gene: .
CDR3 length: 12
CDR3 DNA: TGTGCCAGCAGCTTACTGGCATATGAGCAGTTCTTC
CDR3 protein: CASSLLAYEQFF

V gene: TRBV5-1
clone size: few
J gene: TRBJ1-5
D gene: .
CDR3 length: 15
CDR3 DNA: TGCGCCAGCAGCTTAGATGGGGCTGGCAATCAGCCCCAGCATTTT
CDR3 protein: CASSLDGAGNQPQHF

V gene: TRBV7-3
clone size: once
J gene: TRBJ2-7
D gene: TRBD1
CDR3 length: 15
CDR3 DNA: TGTGCCAGCAGCCCCCAACAGGGGCCGACGGCCGAGCAGTACTTC
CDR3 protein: CASSPQQGPTAEQYF

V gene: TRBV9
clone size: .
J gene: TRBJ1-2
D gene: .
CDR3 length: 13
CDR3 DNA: TGTGCCAGCAGCGCGGACAGAGACTATGGCTACACCTTC
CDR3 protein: CASSADRDYGYTF

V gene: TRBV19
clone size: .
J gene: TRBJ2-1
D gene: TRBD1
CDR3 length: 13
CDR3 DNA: TGTGCCAGTAGTAAGGGGGCGTGGAATGAGCAGTTCTTC
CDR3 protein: CASSKGAWNEQFF

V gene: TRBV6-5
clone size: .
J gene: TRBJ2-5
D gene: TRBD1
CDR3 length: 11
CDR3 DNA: TGTGCCAGCGGGACAGGGGAGACCCAGTACTTC
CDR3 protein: CASGTGETQYF

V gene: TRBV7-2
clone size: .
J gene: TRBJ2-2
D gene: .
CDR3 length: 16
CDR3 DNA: TGTGCCAGCAGTTTTGTCCACGGGGGGAACACCGGGGAGCTGTTTTTT
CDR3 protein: CASSFVHGGNTGELFF

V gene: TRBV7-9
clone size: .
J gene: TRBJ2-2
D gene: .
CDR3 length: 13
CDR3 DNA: TGTGCCAGCAGGGGCGCAGGGGACGGGGAGCTGTTTTTT
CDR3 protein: CASRGAGDGELFF

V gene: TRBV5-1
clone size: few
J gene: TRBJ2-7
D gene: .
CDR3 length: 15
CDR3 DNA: TGCGCCAGCAGCCCGTGGGGAGAAAACTCCTACGAGCAGTACTTC
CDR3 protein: CASSPWGENSYEQYF